This T cell receptor (beta chain) was recorded in a study of the immune and genomic landscape of osteosarcoma (dated by TCRdb to about 2020). Regarding the research as a whole: The overall cohort was composed of a few dozen pediatric and adult patients with high-grade osteosarcoma, and a median age at diagnosis of roughly 26 years (range about 5-85) was recorded. Poor-risk disease was overrepresented in the cohort, as 73% of patients had an unfavorable pathologic response to standard therapy and 67% had died. Patients in the overall cohort were 60% male, and approximately 73% presented with localized disease at diagnosis. To define immunogenic potential, the study profiled osteosarcoma specimens using whole genome, RNA and T-cell receptor sequencing, along with immunohistochemistry and reverse phase protein arrays. To characterize the osteosarcoma immunogenomic landscape, TCR sequencing results were integrated with transcriptome, protein array and immunostaining data. An explanation for the limited clinical activity of immune checkpoint inhibitors in osteosarcoma was sought in the study. A couple of samples from the same tumor site were contributed by each of a few patients.

The specimens were post-treatment primary, local recurrence and metastasis tumors obtained from patients with a poor prognosis. TCR beta chain CDR3 regions were immunosequenced with the ImmunoSEQ Assay (Adaptive Biotechnologies). The authors' analysis ran thus. TCRB rearrangements, read counts, read proportions and gene usage were exported through the ImmunoSEQ Analyzer platform. Using productive rearrangements, T-cell clonality was calculated as 1 minus Pielou's evenness. Clonal space homeostasis binned clonotypes as rare, small, medium, large or hyperexpanded (0.01 to 1 of the repertoire). TCR productive clonality was compared across immune clusters C1, C2 and C3 using the Wilcoxon rank sum test. This is the immuneACCESS table as TCRdb keeps it, with only in-frame sequences that have V and J called. A part of the clones is gone; compared with another copy, unresolved V genes explain less than half, and the rest is unexplained. The DNA gave D and trimming, while V, J and clone size come from that table. The sample has around 2,900 clones on record, approximately 77% of them singletons. The ten most abundant clones make up approximately 14% of the sample.

Here is what the overall study found, with its caveats: TCR productive clonality was greater in the immune-hot C3 cluster than in the cold C1 cluster, although TCR productive clonality remained low overall. Sample size was not determined by any statistical method, because osteosarcoma is rare and every possible sample was collected. Along with the frozen tumor specimens, matched blood was collected from just a couple of patients. The clonality benchmarks were taken from external normal skin and healthy peripheral blood data instead of from matched normal tissue. About five cases had a single hyperexpanded clone dominating the repertoire, and all had fewer than 100 T-cell clonotypes. Productive TCR clonality was found to be low overall, with an average of 0.09 and a maximum of 0.3, which suggested limited T-cell clonal expansion.

Concerning this clone: The antigen it binds to is not known. It has no much larger one-base neighbor in the sample; base qualities were not kept.

Sequencing was done on a sample of tumor tissue from a local recurrence in the femur. The cell subset or site label of this sample denotes: locally recurrent osteosarcoma tumor. The sequence came from a man between 18 and 29 years old with osteosarcoma. The age is the age at diagnosis.

The CDR3 reads as follows: CASTERGRLTEAFF. The DNA is TGCGCCAGCACAGAGAGAGGGAGGCTCACTGAAGCTTTCTTT. The sequence joins TRBV10-1 to TRBJ1-1, with an unclear D gene assignment. In the germline V gene (reference sequence), CDR1 corresponds to WNHNN and CDR2 to SYGVQD. The CDR3 numbers 14 residues from cysteine through phenylalanine. The entry retains the CDR3 DNA only, 42 bases that are in frame from base 1. At the junction V is shortened by 7 bases and J by 4 bases, with 16 bases in between.